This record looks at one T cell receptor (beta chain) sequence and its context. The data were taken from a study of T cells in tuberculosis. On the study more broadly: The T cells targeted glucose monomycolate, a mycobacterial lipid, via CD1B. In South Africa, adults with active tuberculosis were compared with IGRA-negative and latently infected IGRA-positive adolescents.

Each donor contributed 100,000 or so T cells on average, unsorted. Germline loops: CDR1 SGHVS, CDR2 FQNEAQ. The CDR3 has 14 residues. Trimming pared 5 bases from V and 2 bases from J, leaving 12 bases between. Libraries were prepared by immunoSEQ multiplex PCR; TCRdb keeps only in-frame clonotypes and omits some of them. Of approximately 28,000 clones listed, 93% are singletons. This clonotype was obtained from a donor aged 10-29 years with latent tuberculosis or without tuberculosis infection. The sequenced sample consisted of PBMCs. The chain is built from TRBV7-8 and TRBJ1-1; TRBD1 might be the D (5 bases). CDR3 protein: CASSTTTGNTEAFF. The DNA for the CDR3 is TGTGCCAGCAGCACCACCACAGGAAACACTGAAGCTTTCTTT.